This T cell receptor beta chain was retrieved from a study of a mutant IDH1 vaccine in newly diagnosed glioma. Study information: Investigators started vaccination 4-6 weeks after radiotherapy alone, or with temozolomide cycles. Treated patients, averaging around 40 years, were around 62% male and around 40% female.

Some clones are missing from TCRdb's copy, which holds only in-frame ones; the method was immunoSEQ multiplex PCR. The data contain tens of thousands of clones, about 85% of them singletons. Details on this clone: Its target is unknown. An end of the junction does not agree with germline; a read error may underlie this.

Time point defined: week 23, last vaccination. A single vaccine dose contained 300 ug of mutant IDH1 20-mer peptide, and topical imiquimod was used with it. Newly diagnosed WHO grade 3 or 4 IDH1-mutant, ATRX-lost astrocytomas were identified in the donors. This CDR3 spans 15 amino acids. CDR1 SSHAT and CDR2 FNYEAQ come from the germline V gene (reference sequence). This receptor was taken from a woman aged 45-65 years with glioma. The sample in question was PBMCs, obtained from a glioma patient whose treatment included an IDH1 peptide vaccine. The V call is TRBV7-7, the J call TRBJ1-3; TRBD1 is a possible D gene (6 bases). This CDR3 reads CASSPGRGPGNTIYF. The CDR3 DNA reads TGTGCTAGCAGCCCCGGCAGGGGCCCTGGAAACACCATATATTTT.